The clone carrying this T cell receptor beta chain occurred once. Original methodology: Scientists estimated how many nucleated cells there were by amplifying reference gene primers. The protocol was immunoSEQ multiplex PCR, while the TCRdb copy is restricted to in-frame clones and leaves out a portion. D and trimming were read from the DNA, whereas the V and J calls and clone size are those reported in that table. The table lists a few hundred thousand clones, 85% to 90% of them singletons. This record comes from a study of blood T cell repertoires in COVID-19. Material: peripheral blood. The source is a woman aged 70 to 79 with active or convalescent COVID-19.

The CDR3 region is CASSPFADRAVGELFF. Written as DNA, the CDR3 is TGTGCCAGCTCACCTTTTGCGGACAGGGCGGTCGGGGAGCTGTTTTTT. The chain recombines TRBV18 with TRBJ2-2; TRBD1 matches at 8 bases. The CDR3 runs 16 residues. Germline CDR1 reads KGHSH; CDR2 reads LQKENI. V lost 3 bases, J lost 7 bases, and 10 bases stayed unmatched.